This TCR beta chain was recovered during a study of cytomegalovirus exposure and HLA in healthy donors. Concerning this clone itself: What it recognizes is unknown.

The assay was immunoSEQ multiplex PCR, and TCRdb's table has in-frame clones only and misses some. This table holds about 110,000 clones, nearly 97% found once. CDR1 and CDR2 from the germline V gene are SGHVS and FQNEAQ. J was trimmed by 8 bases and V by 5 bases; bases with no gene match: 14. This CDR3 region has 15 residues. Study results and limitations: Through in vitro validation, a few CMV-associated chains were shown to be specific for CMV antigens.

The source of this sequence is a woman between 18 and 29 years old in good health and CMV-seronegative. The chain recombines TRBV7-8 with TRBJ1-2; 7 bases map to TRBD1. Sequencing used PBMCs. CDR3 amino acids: CASSPNRQGLGGYTF. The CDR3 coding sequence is TGTGCCAGCAGCCCGAACAGACAGGGCTTGGGCGGCTACACCTTC.